Below, 25 T cell receptor beta chains from the same sample are listed, as sequenced in a study of technical replicates of blood from a few donors. Sequenced by immunoSEQ multiplex PCR; TCRdb stores in-frame clones only, minus some. In the table there are about 84,000 clones, 93% of which are singletons. Input material: T cells isolated from PBMCs. The receptor source for this set is a human donor in good health.

This chain uses TRBV29-1 with TRBJ2-7; 10 nucleotides agree with TRBD1. The CDR3 totals 14 residues. Unmatched junction bases numbered 4, after V lost 2 bases and J lost 3 bases. The germline gives CDR1 SQVTM, CDR2 ANQGSEA. CDR3: CSVERTGGDYEQYF. The CDR3, as DNA: TGCAGCGTTGAAAGGACAGGGGGGGACTACGAGCAGTACTTC.

The count of this clone is one. The chain employs TRBV28 and TRBJ1-2; a weak D match, TRBD1 (5 bases). V lost 6 bases and J 5 bases, leaving 10 bases between the germline ends. CDR3 length: 12 amino acids. Per the germline V gene, CDR1 is MDHEN and CDR2 is SYDVKM. CDR3 coding DNA: TGTGCCAGCAGAGAAGACAGTTATGGCTACACCTTC. Protein product: CASREDSYGYTF.

J is TRBJ2-7 and V is TRBV14; the match to TRBD1 covers 11 bases. The CDR3 covers 18 residues. The germline gives CDR1 SGHDN, CDR2 FVKESK. Unmatched junction bases numbered 8, after V lost 0 bases and J lost 1 base. CDR3 loop: CASSQDKFRDRGSYEQYF. DNA of the CDR3: TGTGCCAGCAGCCAAGATAAGTTCCGGGACAGGGGGTCCTACGAGCAGTACTTC.

A remark on this clone: The same CDR3 is also encoded by other DNA sequences in this sample. The chain joins TRBV27 to TRBJ2-2; unclear D gene. The CDR3 sequence is 13 residues long. Germline V gene lookup returns CDR1 MNHEY and CDR2 SMNVEV (reference sequence). The V end was cut by 0 bases, the J end by 4 bases, with 3 bases between. The CDR3 here is CASSLSGTGELFF. CDR3 DNA: TGTGCCAGCAGTTTATCCGGCACCGGGGAGCTGTTTTTT.

This clone occurred once. The chain links TRBV5-1 to TRBJ2-4, with 8 bases aligning to TRBD2. This CDR3 is 16 amino acids long. Germline loops: CDR1 SGHRS, CDR2 YFSETQ. V was pared by 2 bases and J by 1 base, with 5 bases of the junction left unmatched. In DNA form, the CDR3 reads TGCGCCAGCAGCTTCCGAGCGGGGGAGGCCAAAAACATTCAGTACTTC. Residues: CASSFRAGEAKNIQYF. Filled out from reference TRBV5-1 and TRBJ2-4, the complete variable domain reads KAGVTQTPRYLIKTRGQQVTLSCSPISGHRSVSWYQQTPGQGLQFLFEYFSETQRNKGNFPGRFSGRQFSNSRSEMNVSTLELGDSALYLCASSFRAGEAKNIQYFGAGTRLSVL.

The chain employs TRBV9 and TRBJ1-2; D is ambiguous. This CDR3 contains 12 residues. Trimming removed 5 bases from V and 4 bases from J, with 9 bases in between. Germline loops: CDR1 SGDLS, CDR2 YYNGEE. The CDR3 here is CASRHNTYGYTF. Here the CDR3 DNA reads TGTGCCAGCAGACATAACACCTATGGCTACACCTTC. Supplemented by reference TRBV9 and TRBJ1-2, the full variable domain reads DSGVTQTPKHLITATGQRVTLRCSPRSGDLSVYWYQQSLDQGLQFLIQYYNGEERAKGNILERFSAQQFPDLHSELNLSSLELGDSALYFCASRHNTYGYTFGSGTRLTVV.

The chain combines TRBV6-1 with TRBJ1-6, with 7 positions matching TRBD1. This CDR3 spans 15 amino acids. Unmatched junction bases numbered 7, after V lost 5 bases and J lost 6 bases. The germline CDR1 and CDR2 sequences are MNHNS and SASEGT. CDR3 coding DNA: TGTGCCAGCAGTAGACAGGGCCGCTCTAATTCACCCCTCCACTTT. Encoded protein: CASSRQGRSNSPLHF.

The CDR3 here is CASSISGRPYEQYF. The CDR3 region has the DNA TGTGCCAGTAGTATTTCAGGGAGGCCCTACGAGCAGTACTTC. The gene calls are TRBV19 and TRBJ2-7, with D tentatively TRBD2 (6 bases). V dropped 3 bases and J dropped 2 bases, with 11 bases sitting between them. In germline, CDR1 is LNHDA, CDR2 SQIVND (reference sequence). The CDR3 spans 14 residues.

V gene TRBV19 combines with J gene TRBJ1-2; D is uncertain. This CDR3 has 16 amino acids. Trimming shortened V by 7 bases and J by 0 bases, and 18 bases separated the two germline ends. Looked up from germline, CDR1 is LNHDA and CDR2 is SQIVND (reference sequence). This CDR3 is CASTPLGLHSNYGYTF. The CDR3 DNA follows: TGTGCCAGTACCCCCCTGGGCCTCCACTCTAACTATGGCTACACCTTC.

V and J are TRBV7-8 and TRBJ1-2; possible D gene TRBD1, 6 bases. The CDR3 spans 14 residues. Trimming cost V 2 bases and J 4 bases, with 11 bases left between them. In germline, CDR1 is SGHVS, CDR2 FQNEAQ. The CDR3 region has the DNA TGTGCCAGCAGCTTACGGGACAATCGCTATGGCTACACCTTC. Translated, it gives CASSLRDNRYGYTF.

This chain uses TRBV2 with TRBJ1-2, with 10 positions matching TRBD1. With V trimmed by 5 bases and J by 8 bases, 14 bases remained unmatched. The CDR3 contains 16 residues. Germline CDR1 and CDR2: SNHLY and FYNNEI. The CDR3 DNA reads as TGTGCCAGCAGTCCCTATCCGACAGGGGGCGCAGGGGGCTACACCTTC. It specifies CASSPYPTGGAGGYTF.

The chain has TRBV28 and TRBJ1-2; 7 positions agree with TRBD1. The V gene end was trimmed by 8 bases and the J gene end by 8 bases; junction bases not matched to a gene: 11. CDR1 and CDR2 from the germline V gene are MDHEN and SYDVKM. CDR3 length: 13 amino acids. CDR3 protein: CASWGQHLGGYTF. CDR3 DNA: TGTGCCAGCTGGGGACAGCATCTTGGGGGCTACACCTTC.

The chain employs TRBV9 and TRBJ2-2; 9 bases fit TRBD2. Per the germline V gene, CDR1 is SGDLS and CDR2 is YYNGEE. The CDR3 is 16 amino acids. Trimming cost V 0 bases and J 5 bases; bases outside gene matches: 5. The CDR3 is CASSVVGLAGTGELFF. CDR3 nucleotide sequence: TGTGCCAGCAGCGTAGTAGGGCTAGCGGGGACCGGGGAGCTGTTTTTT.

This clone showed up just once. This chain connects TRBV4-1 to TRBJ2-1; 8 nucleotides align to TRBD2. J was trimmed by 2 bases and V by 0 bases; bases with no gene match: 3. This CDR3 is 16 amino acids long. Germline CDR1 reads MGHRA; CDR2 reads YSYEKL. As DNA, the CDR3 is TGCGCCAGCAGCCAAGAGGTCGGGAGGGCCTACAATGAGCAGTTCTTC. The encoded protein is CASSQEVGRAYNEQFF.

The CDR3 is CASSAHWTSGGTDTQYF. DNA of the CDR3: TGTGCCAGCAGCGCACACTGGACTAGCGGGGGGACAGATACGCAGTATTTT. V gene TRBV9 combines with J gene TRBJ2-3; 14 bases match TRBD2. The CDR3 contains 17 residues. The V gene's germline CDR1 is SGDLS and CDR2 YYNGEE. The V gene end was trimmed by 3 bases and the J gene end by 3 bases; junction bases not matched to a gene: 6.

The chain couples TRBV19 to TRBJ2-1; D is perhaps TRBD2 (6 bases). The CDR3 is 14 residues long. Trimming removed 6 bases from V and 12 bases from J, with 21 bases in between. Germline V gene sequence: CDR1 LNHDA, CDR2 SQIVND (reference sequence). CDR3 loop: CASRPDHWGDSQFF. The CDR3 DNA reads as TGTGCCAGTAGGCCCGACCACTGGGGGGATTCGCAGTTCTTC. The full variable domain, its missing parts supplied by reference TRBV19 and TRBJ2-1, is DGGITQSPKYLFRKEGQNVTLSCEQNLNHDAMYWYRQDPGQGLRLIYYSQIVNDFQKGDIAEGYSVSREKKESFPLTVTSAQKNPTAFYLCASRPDHWGDSQFFGPGTRLTVL.

The gene calls are TRBV7-9 and TRBJ2-3; 12 bases agree with TRBD1. The CDR3 totals 16 residues. CDR1 is SEHNR and CDR2 is FQNEAQ in the germline V gene (reference sequence). V shed 6 bases, J shed 4 bases, and the junction held 8 bases outside the gene matches. CDR3 amino acids: CASRYPGQGAADTQYF. DNA for the CDR3: TGTGCCAGCAGATATCCGGGACAGGGGGCTGCAGATACGCAGTATTTT.

This clone has a single count. This sequence joins TRBV15 and TRBJ2-4; 9 bases are shared with TRBD1. CDR1 is LNHNV, CDR2 YYDKDF, per germline (reference sequence). The CDR3 totals 14 residues. V lost 1 base, J lost 8 bases, and 3 bases stayed unmatched. The CDR3: CATSRGDRVYIQYF. The CDR3 coding sequence is TGTGCCACCAGCAGAGGGGACAGGGTATACATTCAGTACTTC.

This chain links TRBV30 with TRBJ2-5; D may be TRBD1 (6 bases). Trimming shortened V by 6 bases and J by 2 bases, and 16 bases separated the two germline ends. CDR3 length: 14 amino acids. The germline V gene has CDR1 GTSNPN and CDR2 SVGIG (reference sequence). CDR3 in amino acids: CACRLWGPQETQYF. CDR3 DNA: TGTGCCTGCCGCCTATGGGGGCCACAAGAGACCCAGTACTTC.

CDR3 sequence reads: CASSPGQTSNQPQHF. As DNA, the CDR3 is TGTGCCAGCAGTCCGGGACAGACTAGCAATCAGCCCCAGCATTTT. This chain joins TRBV28 and TRBJ1-5; 7 bases align to TRBD1. The ends lost 5 bases at V and 0 bases at J; junction bases unmatched: 4. Germline values: CDR1 MDHEN, CDR2 SYDVKM. The CDR3 runs to 15 residues.

V is TRBV11-3 and J is TRBJ1-1; D gene ambiguous. CDR3 size: 14 residues. Per the germline V gene, CDR1 is SGHNT and CDR2 is YENEEA. Trimming cost V 5 bases and J 1 base, with 11 bases left between them. CDR3 residues: CASSPQVPNTEAFF. CDR3 nucleotide sequence: TGTGCCAGCAGCCCCCAGGTCCCGAACACTGAAGCTTTCTTT.

This clone was detected only once. DNA of the CDR3: TGTGCCAGCAGCTTGAGTGGCGAGACAGGGGTTACCTATAATTCACCCCTCCACTTT. The encoded protein is CASSLSGETGVTYNSPLHF. V gene TRBV11-3 combines with J gene TRBJ1-6; TRBD1 matches at 8 bases. CDR3 length equals 19 residues. V trimming: 3 bases; J trimming: 2 bases; junction bases outside the gene matches: 12. CDR1 is SGHNT and CDR2 is YENEEA in the germline V gene.

V and J are TRBV30 and TRBJ2-1, with 11 positions matching TRBD1. V shed 1 base and J 12 bases; nucleotides not matched to a gene: 11. The CDR3 is 15 residues long. The germline CDR1 and CDR2 sequences are GTSNPN and SVGIG (reference sequence). This chain's CDR3 is CAWSEGGQGEFGQFF. The CDR3 DNA sequence: TGTGCCTGGAGTGAGGGGGGACAGGGGGAGTTCGGGCAGTTCTTC.

This clone has just a few counts. The V and J genes are TRBV10-3 and TRBJ1-1; 9 bases line up with TRBD1. V trimming: 3 bases; J trimming: 5 bases; junction bases outside the gene matches: 7. The CDR3 has 15 amino acids. Germline V lookup: CDR1 ENHRY, CDR2 SYGVKD. Here the CDR3 reads CAISDPGTGLTEAFF. Written as DNA, the CDR3 is TGTGCCATCAGTGACCCCGGGACAGGGTTGACTGAAGCTTTCTTT.

V is TRBV7-9 and J is TRBJ1-2; TRBD1 is a possible D gene (6 bases). Deletions cut 4 bases from V and 4 bases from J, with 13 bases between. Looked up from germline, CDR1 is SEHNR and CDR2 is FQNEAQ (reference sequence). There are 14 residues in the CDR3. CDR3 protein: CASSSTGARYGYTF. Written as DNA, the CDR3 is TGTGCCAGCAGCTCGACAGGAGCTCGCTATGGCTACACCTTC.